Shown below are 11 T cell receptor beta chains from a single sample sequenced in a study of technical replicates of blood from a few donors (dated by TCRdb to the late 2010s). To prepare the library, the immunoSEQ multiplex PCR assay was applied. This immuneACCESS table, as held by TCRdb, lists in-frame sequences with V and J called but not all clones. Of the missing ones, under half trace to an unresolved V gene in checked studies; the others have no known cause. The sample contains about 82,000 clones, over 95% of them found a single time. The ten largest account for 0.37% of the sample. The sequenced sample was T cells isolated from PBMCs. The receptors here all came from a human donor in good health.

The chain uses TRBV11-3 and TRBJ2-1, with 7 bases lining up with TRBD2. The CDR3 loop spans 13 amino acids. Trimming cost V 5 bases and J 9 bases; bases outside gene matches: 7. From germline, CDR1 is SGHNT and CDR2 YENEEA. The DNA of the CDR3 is TGTGCCAGCAGCCGGACTAGGGCCGGTGAGCAGTTCTTC. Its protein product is CASSRTRAGEQFF.

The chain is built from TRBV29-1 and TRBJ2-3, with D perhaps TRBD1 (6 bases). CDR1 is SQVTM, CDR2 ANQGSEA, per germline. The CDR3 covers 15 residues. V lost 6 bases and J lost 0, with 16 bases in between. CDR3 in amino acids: CSVPGRGQSTDTQYF. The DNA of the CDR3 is TGCAGCGTCCCCGGTAGGGGACAAAGCACAGATACGCAGTATTTT.

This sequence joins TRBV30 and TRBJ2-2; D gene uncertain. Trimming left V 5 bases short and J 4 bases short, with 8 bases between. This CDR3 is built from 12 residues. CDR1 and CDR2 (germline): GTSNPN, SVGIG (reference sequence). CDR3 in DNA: TGTGCCTGGGCGGCGCGCACCGGGGAGCTGTTTTTT. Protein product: CAWAARTGELFF.

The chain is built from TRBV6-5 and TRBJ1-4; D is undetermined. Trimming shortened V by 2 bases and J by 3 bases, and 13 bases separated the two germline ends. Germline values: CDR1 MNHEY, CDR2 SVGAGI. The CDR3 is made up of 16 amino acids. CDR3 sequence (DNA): TGTGCCAGCAGTTACGGGAGTAGACGGTCTAATGAAAAACTGTTTTTT. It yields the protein CASSYGSRRSNEKLFF.

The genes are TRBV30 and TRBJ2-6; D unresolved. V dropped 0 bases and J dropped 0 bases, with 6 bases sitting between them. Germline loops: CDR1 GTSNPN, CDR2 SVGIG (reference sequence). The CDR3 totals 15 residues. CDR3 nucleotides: TGTGCCTGGAGTGTACTTCTCTCTGGGGCCAACGTCCTGACTTTC. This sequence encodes CAWSVLLSGANVLTF.

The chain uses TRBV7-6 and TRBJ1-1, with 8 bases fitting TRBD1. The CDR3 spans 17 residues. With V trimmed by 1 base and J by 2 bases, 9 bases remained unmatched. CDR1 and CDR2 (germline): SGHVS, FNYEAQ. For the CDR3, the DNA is TGTGCCAGCAGCTTAGTTATCGGGACAGGTCGAAACACTGAAGCTTTCTTT. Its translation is CASSLVIGTGRNTEAFF.

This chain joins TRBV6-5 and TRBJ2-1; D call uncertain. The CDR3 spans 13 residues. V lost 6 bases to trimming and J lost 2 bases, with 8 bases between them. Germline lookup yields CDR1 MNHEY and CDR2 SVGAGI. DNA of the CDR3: TGTGCCAGCAGACTTTACGCCTACAATGAGCAGTTCTTC. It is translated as CASRLYAYNEQFF.

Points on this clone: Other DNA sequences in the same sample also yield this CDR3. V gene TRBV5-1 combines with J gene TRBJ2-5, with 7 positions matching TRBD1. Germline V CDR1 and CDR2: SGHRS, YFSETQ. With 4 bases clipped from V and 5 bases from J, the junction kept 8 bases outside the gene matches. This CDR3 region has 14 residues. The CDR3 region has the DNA TGCGCCAGCAGCCCTAGGACAGGTGGGGAGACCCAGTACTTC. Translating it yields CASSPRTGGETQYF.

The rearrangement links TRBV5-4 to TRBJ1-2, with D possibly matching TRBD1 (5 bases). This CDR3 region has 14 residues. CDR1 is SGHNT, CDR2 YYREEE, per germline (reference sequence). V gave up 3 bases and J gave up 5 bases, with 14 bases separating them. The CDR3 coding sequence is TGTGCCAGCAGCTCGACAGCTTTAACTTATGGCTACACCTTC. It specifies CASSSTALTYGYTF.

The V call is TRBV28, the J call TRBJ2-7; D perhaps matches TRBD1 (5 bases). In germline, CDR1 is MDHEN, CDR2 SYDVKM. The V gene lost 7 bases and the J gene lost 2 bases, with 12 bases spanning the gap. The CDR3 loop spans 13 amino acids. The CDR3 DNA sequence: TGTGCCAGCACTCTGCAGGGTACCTACGAGCAGTACTTC. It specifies CASTLQGTYEQYF.

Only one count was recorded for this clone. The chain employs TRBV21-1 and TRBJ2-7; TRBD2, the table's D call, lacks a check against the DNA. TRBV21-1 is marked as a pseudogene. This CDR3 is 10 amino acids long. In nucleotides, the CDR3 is TGTGCCAGCCTAAAACGGCTCGGGGACTTC. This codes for CASLKRLGDF.